This T cell receptor beta chain was recovered during a study of blood T cell repertoires in COVID-19. The overall study: Spain, Italy and the United States supplied samples that represented acute and convalescent COVID-19.

Using immunoSEQ multiplex PCR, the repertoire was profiled, and TCRdb retains in-frame clones only, with some absent. In the table there are over 200,000 clones, about 80% of which are singletons. The CDR3 has 16 amino acids. The V gene's germline CDR1 is LGHNA and CDR2 YSLEER. V was pared by 0 bases and J by 1 base, with 1 base of the junction left unmatched. The sequenced sample was peripheral blood. V is TRBV4-3 and J is TRBJ2-3; the match to TRBD2 covers 10 bases. The TCR was taken from a woman aged 40 to 55 with active or convalescent COVID-19. The CDR3, as DNA: TGCGCCAGCAGCCAAGATCTAGCGGGGGGCACAGATACGCAGTATTTT. Amino acids: CASSQDLAGGTDTQYF.